The sample holds one count of the clone carrying this TCR beta chain. The sample is drawn from a study of blood T cell repertoires in COVID-19. Background on the study: Material from acute and convalescent COVID-19 was sourced from the United States, Italy and Spain. The analysed material was cDNA or gDNA that came from T cells, B-cell-depleted T cells, or PBMCs.

In the original analysis: Reference gene primer amplification gave nucleated cell count estimates. This table comes from immunoSEQ multiplex PCR, and its TCRdb copy is limited to in-frame clones, with some not included. V and J calls and clone size are those listed in that table; D and trimming were worked out from the DNA. The repertoire holds around 260,000 clones, with roughly 90% as singletons. The CDR3 is 15 amino acids. V lost 3 bases, J lost 8 bases, and 9 bases stayed unmatched. CDR1 and CDR2 from the germline V gene are MDHEN and SYDVKM. The sequence came from a woman under 40 who had recovered from COVID-19. Sequenced input: PBMCs or T cells enriched from blood (not recorded which). The chain joins TRBV28 to TRBJ1-5, with TRBD1 matching 8 bases. The CDR3 DNA reads as TGTGCCAGCAGTTTTATAACAGGGGGTCCCAAGCCCCAGCATTTT. It codes for CASSFITGGPKPQHF.